Each of the 12 T cell receptor beta chains below was sequenced from the same sample in a study of breast tumors, draining lymph nodes, adjacent tissues. TCRdb recomputed calls from the multiplex PCR reads with MiXCR, one row per CDR3 protein. The sample shows about 60,000 distinct CDR3 sequences, 57% of them seen only once. The sequencing sample was made of breast tumor tissue. The receptors stem from a female donor with breast cancer. Some clones in this sample may be carry-over from other donors' samples.

This clonotype was recorded only once. One junction end does not reproduce the germline sequence, and a read error may be involved. The chain employs TRBV20-1 and TRBJ2-6; TRBD1 might be the D (5 bases). Germline values: CDR1 DFQATT, CDR2 SNEGSKA (reference sequence). This CDR3 region has 13 residues. CDR3 coding DNA: TGCAGTGCTAGAGAGGGGCAGGGTCACACTGAAGCTTTC. Translation: CSAREGQGHTEAF.

The genes are TRBV2 and TRBJ1-2; 8 positions match TRBD1. Germline CDR1 and CDR2: SNHLY and FYNNEI. J gave up 12 bases and V 4 bases, and 10 bases lay outside the gene matches. CDR3 length: 13 amino acids. CDR3 in DNA: TGTGCCAGCAGTGCCCCAGGGGGCCCTGGAAACACCTTC. Translating it yields CASSAPGGPGNTF.

This sequence joins TRBV20-1 and TRBJ2-2, with D perhaps TRBD1 or TRBD2 (6 bases each). Germline V gene data show CDR1 as DFQATT and CDR2 as SNEGSKA (reference sequence). Trimming took 0 bases from V and 2 from J, leaving 22 bases between them. There are 19 residues in the CDR3. This CDR3 reads CSARDCRDGGQLNTGELFF. The CDR3 nucleotides read TGCAGTGCTAGAGACTGCCGGGACGGGGGACAACTAAACACCGGGGAGCTGTTTTTT.

V is TRBV28 and J is TRBJ1-6; TRBD1 matches at 10 bases. Trimming removed 1 base from V and 10 bases from J; junction bases left unmatched: 4. CDR1 and CDR2 from the germline V gene are MDHEN and SYDVKM. The CDR3 is made up of 15 amino acids. CDR3 in DNA: TGTGCCAGCAGTTTATACGGGACAGGGGAATCACCCCTCCACTTT. It specifies CASSLYGTGESPLHF. Supplemented by reference TRBV28 and TRBJ1-6, the full variable domain reads DVKVTQSSRYLVKRTGEKVFLECVQDMDHENMFWYRQDPGLGLRLIYFSYDVKMKEKGDIPEGYSVSREKKERFSLILESASTNQTSMYLCASSLYGTGESPLHFGNGTRLTVT.

The gene calls are TRBV2 and TRBJ1-4; D gene unclear. Germline V CDR1 and CDR2: SNHLY, FYNNEI. Trimming cost V 5 bases and J 5 bases, with 15 bases left between them. The CDR3 is 15 residues long. The chain's CDR3 is CASSNGAARNEKLFF. The CDR3 nucleotides are TGTGCCAGCAGTAACGGAGCAGCCAGAAATGAAAAACTGTTTTTT.

This clonotype was detected many times. The rearrangement links TRBV19 to TRBJ2-1; TRBD2 matches 7 bases. This CDR3 is built from 14 residues. The J segment lost 8 bases and the V segment lost 5 bases, leaving 9 bases of the junction unmatched. The V gene's germline CDR1 is LNHDA and CDR2 SQIVND (reference sequence). Here the CDR3 DNA reads TGTGCCAGTAGTCACGGACTAGGGGTCGATGAGCAGTTCTTC. It encodes CASSHGLGVDEQFF. Filled out from reference TRBV19 and TRBJ2-1, the complete variable domain reads DGGITQSPKYLFRKEGQNVTLSCEQNLNHDAMYWYRQDPGQGLRLIYYSQIVNDFQKGDIAEGYSVSREKKESFPLTVTSAQKNPTAFYLCASSHGLGVDEQFFGPGTRLTVL.

This clonotype was counted at least ten times. CDR3 loop: CASHDGYEQYF. CDR3 DNA sequence: TGTGCCAGTCATGACGGGTACGAGCAGTACTTC. J is TRBJ2-7 and V is TRBV27; no clear D. Germline-derived CDR1 and CDR2 are MNHEY and SMNVEV (reference sequence). V lost 9 bases and J 4 bases, leaving 10 bases between the germline ends. This CDR3 has 11 residues.

V and J are TRBV9 and TRBJ2-7; D may be TRBD2 (6 bases). CDR1 and CDR2 (germline): SGDLS, YYNGEE. The CDR3 is made up of 15 amino acids. V was shortened by 4 bases and J by 5 bases, with 19 bases between the two germline ends. The CDR3 here is CASSLGGRGDDEQYF. CDR3 DNA: TGTGCCAGCAGCTTGGGTGGTCGCGGGGACGACGAGCAGTACTTC.

The rearrangement links TRBV24-1 to TRBJ1-5, with D possibly matching TRBD1 (5 bases). The germline V gene has CDR1 KGHDR and CDR2 SFDVKD. This CDR3 contains 16 residues. Trimming took 3 bases from V and 4 from J, leaving 15 bases between them. The chain's CDR3 is CATSDGAGVGNQPQHF. CDR3 DNA sequence: TGTGCCACCAGTGATGGCGCGGGGGTCGGAAATCAGCCCCAGCATTTT.

This clonotype has at least ten counts. The chain combines TRBV30 with TRBJ2-5; 7 nucleotides line up with TRBD2. The CDR3 is made up of 14 amino acids. The trim removed 0 bases at V and 2 bases at J, leaving 3 bases unmatched. CDR1 is GTSNPN, CDR2 SVGIG, per germline (reference sequence). Written as DNA, the CDR3 is TGTGCCTGGAGTGTACGCGGGGGACAAGAGACCCAGTACTTC. This translates into CAWSVRGGQETQYF.

The chain uses TRBV25-1 and TRBJ1-3, with unresolved D. This CDR3 has 15 residues. Trimming removed 3 bases from V and 3 bases from J, with 12 bases in between. Germline V gene lookup returns CDR1 MGHDK and CDR2 SYGVNS. CDR3 residues: CASSEGSNIGNTIYF. DNA for the CDR3: TGTGCCAGCAGTGAGGGGAGTAATATTGGAAACACCATATATTTT.

This clonotype was seen many times. The chain joins TRBV20-1 to TRBJ1-2; no definite D call. V was cut by 1 base and J by 0 bases, with 15 bases left in between. CDR1 and CDR2 from the germline V gene are DFQATT and SNEGSKA (reference sequence). The CDR3 extends over 16 amino acids. CDR3 loop: CSARGSTLGANYGYTF. The CDR3 DNA is TGCAGTGCTAGAGGCTCAACACTCGGGGCTAACTATGGCTACACCTTC.